Listed here are 32 T cell receptor beta chains from one sample, sequenced in a study of blood T cell repertoires in COVID-19. Data came from immunoSEQ multiplex PCR; TCRdb stores just in-frame clones and leaves some out. Altogether a few hundred thousand clones are present, roughly 86% being singletons, with the ten largest covering under 2%. Input material: peripheral blood. These receptors were obtained from a woman aged 45 to 65 with acute or convalescent COVID-19.

The chain uses TRBV18 and TRBJ2-7; 8 positions match TRBD2. V lost 2 bases, J lost 1 base, and 13 bases stayed unmatched. From germline, CDR1 is KGHSH and CDR2 LQKENI. The CDR3 spans 18 residues. CDR3 loop: CASSPNSGTSEGSYEQYF. The CDR3 nucleotides are TGTGCCAGCTCACCAAACTCCGGGACTAGTGAGGGTTCCTACGAGCAGTACTTC. Variable domain in full (rest from reference TRBV18 and TRBJ2-7): NAGVMQNPRHLVRRRGQEARLRCSPMKGHSHVYWYRQLPEEGLKFMVYLQKENIIDESGMPKERFSAEFPKEGPSILRIQQVVRGDSAAYFCASSPNSGTSEGSYEQYFGPGTRLTVT.

The chain couples TRBV19 to TRBJ1-1; TRBD1 might be the D (5 bases). Germline assignment: CDR1 LNHDA and CDR2 SQIVND (reference sequence). The CDR3 is 15 amino acids. With 0 bases removed from V and 11 bases from J, the gap between germline ends came to 19 bases. The CDR3 reads CASSIDSLPGNVAFF. The CDR3 DNA sequence: TGTGCCAGTAGTATAGATAGCCTACCAGGGAATGTTGCTTTCTTT. Combining the CDR3 with reference TRBV19 and TRBJ1-1 gives the whole variable domain DGGITQSPKYLFRKEGQNVTLSCEQNLNHDAMYWYRQDPGQGLRLIYYSQIVNDFQKGDIAEGYSVSREKKESFPLTVTSAQKNPTAFYLCASSIDSLPGNVAFFGQGTRLTVV.

The table lists this clone with a count of one. The rearrangement uses TRBV5-4 and TRBJ2-1; 8 bases are shared with TRBD2. The V segment lost 0 bases and the J segment 1 base; nucleotides outside the gene matches: 12. The germline V gene has CDR1 SGHNT and CDR2 YYREEE (reference sequence). This CDR3 is built from 19 residues. This CDR3 is CASSLGGLLAGLSYNEQFF. The DNA for the CDR3 is TGTGCCAGCAGCTTGGGGGGGTTGCTAGCGGGTTTGTCCTACAATGAGCAGTTCTTC.

V and J are TRBV27 and TRBJ1-1; D is uncertain. The germline gives CDR1 MNHEY, CDR2 SMNVEV (reference sequence). V lost 2 bases, J lost 1 base, and 5 bases lay in between. This CDR3 contains 13 residues. CDR3 protein: CASSLHRNTEAFF. The DNA for the CDR3 is TGTGCCAGCAGTTTACACAGGAACACTGAAGCTTTCTTT.

The chain joins TRBV15 to TRBJ1-5; the D gene is possibly TRBD1 (6 bases). The germline gives CDR1 LNHNV, CDR2 YYDKDF (reference sequence). Trimming left V 0 bases short and J 5 bases short, with 14 bases between. The CDR3 is 16 amino acids. CDR3: CATSRDTGLAHQPQHF. CDR3 in DNA: TGTGCCACCAGCAGAGACACAGGGTTGGCCCATCAGCCCCAGCATTTT.

The chain combines TRBV4-2 with TRBJ2-2; D is unclear. Germline V lookup: CDR1 LGHNA, CDR2 YNFKEQ. The CDR3 length is 16 residues. V was pared by 1 base and J by 0 bases, with 9 bases between. CDR3 sequence: CASSQGEYSNTGELFF. DNA for the CDR3: TGTGCCAGCAGCCAAGGAGAATATTCGAACACCGGGGAGCTGTTTTTT.

The chain recombines TRBV4-2 with TRBJ2-3; a weak D match, TRBD1 (6 bases). CDR1 and CDR2 (germline): LGHNA, YNFKEQ. Trimming shortened V by 0 bases and J by 6 bases, and 16 bases separated the two germline ends. CDR3 length: 16 amino acids. Here the CDR3 reads CASSQDFRDTLDTQYF. Here the CDR3 DNA reads TGTGCCAGCAGCCAAGATTTCCGGGACACGTTGGATACGCAGTATTTT.

The J gene is TRBJ2-1, the V gene TRBV5-6; 10 bases fit TRBD2. The CDR3 has 16 residues. Germline V gives CDR1 SGHDT, CDR2 YYEEEE. Losses at the gene ends were 4 bases for V and 12 bases for J; bases not matched to a gene: 16. DNA for the CDR3: TGTGCCAGCAGCAAGGGACTAGCGCGAGGCCCCGAGGCGCAGTTCTTC. Its translation: CASSKGLARGPEAQFF.

V usage is TRBV30 and J usage is TRBJ1-4; TRBD1 is a possible D gene (5 bases). The germline gives CDR1 GTSNPN, CDR2 SVGIG (reference sequence). V was shortened by 0 bases and J by 7 bases, with 12 bases between the two germline ends. CDR3 length equals 14 residues. The CDR3 loop reads CAWSVAREGEKLFF. The DNA of the CDR3 is TGTGCCTGGAGTGTTGCCAGGGAAGGTGAAAAACTGTTTTTT.

The chain recombines TRBV27 with TRBJ1-1, with 10 bases aligning to TRBD1. J gave up 0 bases and V 5 bases, and 9 bases lay outside the gene matches. The CDR3 totals 17 residues. Germline V gives CDR1 MNHEY, CDR2 SMNVEV (reference sequence). CDR3 protein: CASSPDRGLVMNTEAFF. As DNA, the CDR3 is TGTGCCAGCAGTCCAGACAGGGGGCTGGTCATGAACACTGAAGCTTTCTTT.

This rearrangement joins TRBV7-9 to TRBJ2-7; D unresolved. Trimming left V 1 base short and J 3 bases short, with 7 bases between. The CDR3 totals 13 residues. Germline values: CDR1 SEHNR, CDR2 FQNEAQ (reference sequence). CDR3 residues: CASSLVYNYEQYF. In nucleotides, the CDR3 is TGTGCCAGCAGCTTAGTATATAACTACGAGCAGTACTTC.

This chain connects TRBV2 to TRBJ2-1, with D perhaps matching TRBD1 (7 bases). Trimming removed 6 bases at V and 10 bases at J, with 16 bases between. There are 13 residues in the CDR3. CDR1 is SNHLY and CDR2 is FYNNEI in the germline V gene. CDR3 in amino acids: CASRLRQGGEQFF. The DNA of the CDR3 is TGTGCCAGCAGATTAAGGCAGGGGGGCGAGCAGTTCTTC.

This sequence joins TRBV5-1 and TRBJ2-1; no definite D call. Trimming shortened V by 4 bases and J by 0 bases, and 11 bases separated the two germline ends. Per germline, CDR1 SGHRS and CDR2 YFSETQ. The CDR3 has 15 residues. The CDR3 sequence: CASSPRVSSYNEQFF. The DNA for the CDR3 is TGCGCCAGCAGCCCTCGGGTTAGCTCCTACAATGAGCAGTTCTTC.

This clone was seen more than once but under ten times. The chain is built from TRBV5-5 and TRBJ1-5; TRBD1 aligns across 11 bases. CDR1 is SGHKS and CDR2 is YYEKEE in the germline V gene (reference sequence). Unmatched junction bases numbered 12, after V lost 1 base and J lost 6 bases. This CDR3 has 18 amino acids. Written as DNA, the CDR3 is TGTGCCAGCAGCTTGTCAGTAGGGGTGGGACAGGGGGTTCAGCCCCAGCATTTT. This encodes CASSLSVGVGQGVQPQHF.

Notes on this clone: This same CDR3 is encoded by further DNA sequences in the sample. CDR3 sequence (DNA): TGTGCCACCAGTGATCCGGGACAAGGTAGAAATGAGCAGTTCTTC. Residues: CATSDPGQGRNEQFF. The gene calls are TRBV24-1 and TRBJ2-1; TRBD1 might be the D (6 bases). The CDR3 is made up of 15 amino acids. Germline lookup yields CDR1 KGHDR and CDR2 SFDVKD. The V gene lost 3 bases and the J gene lost 7 bases, with 15 bases spanning the gap.

The rearrangement links TRBV5-6 to TRBJ2-3; 9 bases map to TRBD2. The CDR3 is made up of 15 amino acids. V shed 8 bases and J 0 bases; nucleotides not matched to a gene: 7. The germline V gene has CDR1 SGHDT and CDR2 YYEEEE. CDR3 amino acids: CASTRLAVSTDTQYF. The CDR3 coding sequence is TGTGCCAGTACAAGACTAGCGGTCAGCACAGATACGCAGTATTTT.

The rearrangement links TRBV11-2 to TRBJ2-1, with 7 bases identical to TRBD2. V dropped 5 bases and J dropped 8; count of bases not matched to a gene: 15. The CDR3 runs 16 residues. Per germline, CDR1 SGHAT and CDR2 FQNNGV. CDR3 sequence reads: CASSPLGLGPGDEQFF. CDR3 sequence (DNA): TGTGCCAGCAGCCCCCTAGGACTAGGACCTGGGGATGAGCAGTTCTTC. The full variable domain, rest sourced from reference TRBV11-2 and TRBJ2-1, is EAGVAQSPRYKIIEKRQSVAFWCNPISGHATLYWYQQILGQGPKLLIQFQNNGVVDDSQLPKDRFSAERLKGVDSTLKIQPAKLEDSAVYLCASSPLGLGPGDEQFFGPGTRLTVL.

The chain employs TRBV15 and TRBJ2-2; D not certain. The CDR3 sequence is 16 residues long. Trimming took off 5 bases at V and 5 bases at J, with 18 bases between the two ends. The V gene's germline CDR1 is LNHNV and CDR2 YYDKDF (reference sequence). DNA for the CDR3: TGTGCCACCAGCCCCGGCCGGGTTGCCCGAACCGGGGAGCTGTTTTTT. This encodes CATSPGRVARTGELFF.

CDR3 sequence reads: CASSQGGLAGRETQYF. CDR3 in DNA: TGCGCCAGCAGCCAAGGGGGTCTAGCGGGTCGGGAGACCCAGTACTTC. The chain joins TRBV5-1 to TRBJ2-5; 8 nucleotides align to TRBD2. J was trimmed by 5 bases and V by 4 bases; bases with no gene match: 13. This CDR3 spans 16 amino acids. Per the germline V gene, CDR1 is SGHRS and CDR2 is YFSETQ.

The V call is TRBV2, the J call TRBJ1-1; D is possibly TRBD1 (6 bases). The CDR3 sequence is 13 residues long. The germline V gene has CDR1 SNHLY and CDR2 FYNNEI. Trimming cost V 7 bases and J 2 bases, with 11 bases left between them. DNA of the CDR3: TGTGCCAGCACGACAGGCCTTAACACTGAAGCTTTCTTT. Residues: CASTTGLNTEAFF. Complete variable domain (other parts from reference TRBV2 and TRBJ1-1): EPEVTQTPSHQVTQMGQEVILRCVPISNHLYFYWYRQILGQKVEFLVSFYNNEISEKSEIFDDQFSVERPDGSNFTLKIRSTKLEDSAMYFCASTTGLNTEAFFGQGTRLTVV.

The genes are TRBV6-4 and TRBJ2-1, with 7 bases lining up with TRBD2. CDR1 and CDR2 from the germline V gene are MRHNA and SNTAGT. This CDR3 contains 13 residues. Unmatched junction bases numbered 5, after V lost 6 bases and J lost 6 bases. The CDR3 loop is CASRPERGNEQFF. As DNA, the CDR3 is TGTGCCAGCAGGCCCGAGCGGGGCAATGAGCAGTTCTTC.

This clone was recorded a few times. This chain joins TRBV18 and TRBJ1-2; 8 bases line up with TRBD1. The CDR3 has 14 residues. CDR1 is KGHSH and CDR2 is LQKENI in the germline V gene. J lost 6 bases, V lost 4 bases, and 7 bases had no gene match. The CDR3 coding sequence is TGTGCCAGCTCACAAGGACAGGGTAGAAATGGCTACACCTTC. Amino acid sequence: CASSQGQGRNGYTF.

The rearrangement uses TRBV5-1 and TRBJ2-1; D possibly corresponds to TRBD2 (6 bases). Trimming removed 0 bases at V and 14 bases at J, with 15 bases between. The CDR3 contains 13 residues. CDR1 is SGHRS, CDR2 YFSETQ, per germline. The CDR3 protein is CASSLAGTVEEFF. CDR3 nucleotides: TGCGCCAGCAGCTTGGCCGGGACTGTCGAGGAGTTCTTC.

The V and J genes are TRBV27 and TRBJ2-7; the D is unclear. The ends were cut back, 1 base at V and 0 bases at J, with 13 bases in the middle. CDR1 and CDR2 from the germline V gene are MNHEY and SMNVEV (reference sequence). The CDR3 totals 16 residues. The CDR3 reads CASSLYFQVSSYEQYF. As DNA, the CDR3 is TGTGCCAGCAGTTTATATTTTCAGGTCTCCTCCTACGAGCAGTACTTC.

This sequence joins TRBV7-3 and TRBJ1-2; tentative D call: TRBD1 (6 bases). V was pared by 2 bases and J by 7 bases, with 23 bases between. The CDR3 is made up of 17 amino acids. The V gene's germline CDR1 is SGHTA and CDR2 FQGTGA. The CDR3 sequence: CASSLEGGRPGFGGYTF. CDR3 DNA sequence: TGTGCCAGCAGCTTAGAAGGGGGTCGGCCAGGGTTTGGTGGCTACACCTTC. The variable domain in full, with the rest retrieved from reference TRBV7-3 and TRBJ1-2, is GAGVSQTPSNKVTEKGKYVELRCDPISGHTALYWYRQSLGQGPEFLIYFQGTGAADDSGLPNDRFFAVRPEGSVSTLKIQRTERGDSAVYLCASSLEGGRPGFGGYTFGSGTRLTVV.

The gene calls are TRBV3-1 (or the pseudogene TRBV3-2) and TRBJ1-1, with D perhaps TRBD1 (6 bases). Looked up from germline, CDR1 is LGHDT and CDR2 is YNNKEL (reference sequence). The ends were cut back, 8 bases at V and 0 bases at J, with 7 bases in the middle. The CDR3 is made up of 12 amino acids. CDR3 sequence: CASGQLNTEAFF. CDR3 bases: TGTGCCAGCGGACAGCTGAACACTGAAGCTTTCTTT.

The gene calls are TRBV19 and TRBJ1-2; 9 positions agree with TRBD1. V lost 5 bases, J lost 6 bases, and 4 bases stayed unmatched. Germline loops: CDR1 LNHDA, CDR2 SQIVND (reference sequence). The CDR3 extends over 13 amino acids. The CDR3 here is CASSYDRGDGYTF. The CDR3 DNA reads TGTGCCAGTAGTTATGACAGGGGGGATGGCTACACCTTC.

The chain uses TRBV5-5 and TRBJ1-1; the match to TRBD1 covers 8 bases. CDR3 length: 16 amino acids. Germline trimming cut 0 bases from V and 5 bases from J; bases unmatched to any gene: 9. CDR1 SGHKS and CDR2 YYEKEE come from the germline V gene (reference sequence). This chain's CDR3 is CASSLVGTGGRTEAFF. In DNA, the CDR3 is TGTGCCAGCAGCTTGGTAGGAACAGGGGGAAGGACTGAAGCTTTCTTT.

The chain employs TRBV30 and TRBJ1-4; 9 bases map to TRBD1. J was trimmed by 6 bases and V by 6 bases; bases with no gene match: 8. The CDR3 is 14 amino acids. The germline CDR1 and CDR2 sequences are GTSNPN and SVGIG (reference sequence). The CDR3, as DNA: TGTGCCTGCCAAAACCGGGACAGGGATGAAAAACTGTTTTTT. It translates to CACQNRDRDEKLFF.

The chain couples TRBV2 to TRBJ1-4; tentative D call: TRBD1 (6 bases). The V gene lost 7 bases and the J gene lost 4 bases, with 13 bases spanning the gap. The CDR3 sequence is 14 residues long. CDR1 and CDR2 from the germline V gene are SNHLY and FYNNEI. The CDR3 loop reads CASKFGQLNEKLFF. In DNA, the CDR3 is TGTGCCAGCAAATTCGGACAGCTTAATGAAAAACTGTTTTTT.

The chain is built from TRBV4-2 and TRBJ1-2, with 7 nucleotides matching TRBD1. The V segment lost 4 bases and the J segment 1 base; nucleotides outside the gene matches: 3. The germline V gene has CDR1 LGHNA and CDR2 YNFKEQ. This CDR3 comprises 14 residues. CDR3 DNA sequence: TGTGCCAGCAGCCCGGGACAGAATAACTATGGCTACACCTTC. This codes for CASSPGQNNYGYTF.

This chain links TRBV5-5 with TRBJ2-5; 7 positions match TRBD1. CDR1 SGHKS and CDR2 YYEKEE come from the germline V gene (reference sequence). Unmatched junction bases numbered 6, after V lost 0 bases and J lost 4 bases. There are 15 residues in the CDR3. CDR3 sequence (DNA): TGTGCCAGCAGCTTGGCAGGGGGTGTTGTAGAGACCCAGTACTTC. Translation gives CASSLAGGVVETQYF.